The 5 T cell receptor beta chains below were found in one sample sequenced in a study of Ad26.COV2.S vaccination and SARS-CoV-2 variants. The method was immunoSEQ multiplex PCR; TCRdb's version includes in-frame clones alone and lacks a portion of them. The table shows 430,000 or so clones, with around nine tenths occurring only once. Treatment noted: some 20 received Ad26.COV2.S at low or high dose, single or two shots; about 5 received placebo; per-sample allocation not given. Samples came from day 63 after the first vaccine or placebo injection. This specimen was peripheral blood, taken in a trial of Ad26.COV2.S vaccine versus placebo. The receptors shown here come from a person aged 18-60 years who received the Ad26.COV2.S COVID-19 vaccine or a placebo.

This chain uses TRBV7-3 with TRBJ2-6; 7 bases align to TRBD2. The V and J ends lost 5 bases and 7 bases, in that order; junction bases with no gene match: 8. CDR1 is SGHTA, CDR2 FQGTGA, per germline. This CDR3 spans 15 amino acids. The CDR3 DNA follows: TGTGCCAGCAGCAACACGGGGGGTGGAGCCAACGTCCTGACTTTC. Its translation: CASSNTGGGANVLTF.

The CDR3 nucleotides read TGTGCCAGCAGCTTACCCCCCGGGGGCAGCGGGAGGATGAATGAGCAGTTCTTC. This codes for CASSLPPGGSGRMNEQFF. The rearrangement links TRBV7-2 to TRBJ2-1; TRBD2 matches 9 bases. Trimming cost V 2 bases and J 7 bases; bases outside gene matches: 15. From germline, CDR1 is SGHTA and CDR2 FQGNSA. This CDR3 is 18 amino acids long.

V gene TRBV2 combines with J gene TRBJ2-5; D uncertain. CDR3 length: 14 amino acids. Trimming removed 1 base from V and 5 bases from J, with 11 bases in between. CDR1 and CDR2 (germline): SNHLY, FYNNEI. CDR3 residues: CASSEGLPGETQYF. Here the CDR3 DNA reads TGTGCCAGCAGTGAAGGGCTGCCGGGCGAGACCCAGTACTTC.

The V and J genes are TRBV28 and TRBJ1-6; D unresolved. With 0 bases removed from V and 10 bases from J, the gap between germline ends came to 10 bases. Germline lookup yields CDR1 MDHEN and CDR2 SYDVKM. The CDR3 spans 14 residues. This CDR3 reads CASSLWVLGSPLHF. In DNA form, the CDR3 reads TGTGCCAGCAGTTTATGGGTTTTAGGGTCACCCCTCCACTTT.

The chain is built from TRBV7-9 and TRBJ2-1, with TRBD2 identical over 7 bases. From germline, CDR1 is SEHNR and CDR2 FQNEAQ (reference sequence). V trimming: 0 bases; J trimming: 6 bases; junction bases outside the gene matches: 5. The CDR3 is 15 amino acids. The DNA for the CDR3 is TGTGCCAGCAGCTTAGCGGGAGGGCCGGTCAATGAGCAGTTCTTC. Translating it yields CASSLAGGPVNEQFF.